This TCR beta chain originates from a study of long-term antiretroviral therapy in people with HIV. Study-level results: Diversity rose after ART but stayed below transplant donor controls. HIV repertoires had narrower CDR3 length ranges than controls.

The run of the v3.0 immunoSEQ assay was at survey level. Per-sample TRB depth target: roughly 35,000-55,000 T-cell genomes. The assay was immunoSEQ multiplex PCR, and TCRdb's table has in-frame clones only and misses some. The repertoire holds over 15,000 clones, with more than 65% as singletons. The CDR3 is 15 residues long. Looked up from germline, CDR1 is SNHLY and CDR2 is FYNNEI. J was trimmed by 9 bases and V by 8 bases; bases with no gene match: 13. Specimens held roughly 0.9-10 million cryopreserved PBMC prior to DNA extraction. As to this clone: Its antigen is unidentified.

This sample comprised unsorted PBMCs, obtained at the start of antiretroviral therapy, before treatment. The rearrangement uses TRBV2 and TRBJ2-1; 10 bases fit TRBD2. The receptor was isolated from a man in his late teens or twenties with HIV. As DNA, the CDR3 is TGTGCCAGCTGGGAACTAGCGGGAATGGTGATTGAGCAGTTCTTC. It yields the protein CASWELAGMVIEQFF.